The T cell receptor beta chain under discussion was sequenced for a study of blood T cells in healthy people across ages. The sample, approximately 11 milliliters of peripheral blood, was drawn from each donor. PBMCs numbering at least 6 million were isolated per sample. V dropped 5 bases and J dropped 0 bases, with 5 bases sitting between them. The CDR3 spans 12 residues. Germline lookup yields CDR1 MNHEY and CDR2 SMNVEV (reference sequence). This clonotype was seen ten or more times. What it recognizes is unknown. A J-beta primer mix and a sample-barcoded 5' primer were used in a second PCR of roughly 6 to 11 cycles. A single record per CDR3 protein comes from TCRdb applying MiXCR to the 5' RACE reads. The sample includes 1.5 million to 2 million distinct CDR3 sequences, 28% seen only once; the top ten take less than 9.5%. Study-wide results and caveats: When one million T cells were used, diversity estimates were thought to be underestimates.

The chain uses TRBV27 and TRBJ2-7; no firm D call. This clonotype originated in a woman aged 25-40 years in good health. Sequencing was done on a sample of blood. The CDR3 here is CASSAYSYEQYF. The DNA of the CDR3 is TGTGCCAGCAGTGCATACTCCTACGAGCAGTACTTC.